Listed here is a single T cell receptor beta chain. This clone was detected only a few times. The clone's antigen remains unknown. No per-base quality is available; no much larger clone lies one base away. A single peripheral blood draw of around 100 mL on average was collected from each donor into heparinised tubes. A BD FACSAria II and a panel including CD45RO, CCR7, CD25, CD127, CD95 and CD27 were used to sort naive, central memory, regulatory and stem cell-like memory CD4+ T cells. Purity was above 98% for every sorted population. PBMCs were separated immediately by Lymphoprep density gradient centrifugation and were stained directly, without being cultured. Samples were stained and sorted in pairs, with one healthy donor and one patient per experiment, so that batch effects were minimized. The data belong to a study of beta chain features in type 1 diabetes (dated 2018 in TCRdb). Background for the entire study: No differences in mean age, gender distribution, total cell number or subset yield were found between patients and healthy donors. Across all samples, roughly 110,000,000 sorted cells were examined, and cell number per subset correlated strongly with RNA yield. The study compared TCRB repertoires of sorted circulating CD4+ T cell subsets between recently diagnosed type 1 diabetes patients and matched healthy donors. Whereas all 28 donors provided naive and central memory subsets, regulatory and stem cell-like memory subsets were isolated from just 8 patients and roughly 8 healthy donors.

The germline V gene supplies CDR1 MGHDK and CDR2 SYGVNS. Measured from the cysteine to the phenylalanine, the CDR3 is 15 residues long. Just CDR3 DNA is preserved here, 45 bases in frame from base 1. V was cut back by 1 base and J by 4 bases, leaving a gap of 8 bases between them. The study at large found these results: PCR may preferentially amplify shorter templates, but because patient and control samples were amplified and corrected together, any resulting skew would affect both groups equally. Only small numbers of individuals were included in the HLA sub-analyses, which left unresolved whether HLA type had any influence on TCRB rearrangement. Fewer insertions and more nucleotide deletions at VDJ recombination sites were observed in patients with type 1 diabetes, implying thymic rearrangement abnormalities. In all four CD4+ subsets, TCRB CDR3 length was moderately but significantly shorter in type 1 diabetes patients. Because cDNA was sequenced instead of genomic DNA, highly expressing activated cells could be over-represented, though the groups showed no difference in activation or CD3 levels. Naive, central memory and regulatory TCRB repertoires appeared to be more alike among patients than among healthy donors.

The High Capacity cDNA Reverse Transcription Kit was used to reverse transcribe all of the isolated RNA, meaning that expressed TCRB transcripts were what got sequenced. Deep immunoSEQ sequencing was applied to naive, central memory and regulatory T cell samples, giving an average of roughly 3.6 million total reads per sample. Sorted cells were lysed in RLT buffer and RNA was extracted with DNase-treated RNeasy Micro or Mini kits, depending on cell number. Each cell subset was processed separately to prevent cross-contamination, with patient and healthy donor samples processed together. TCRB sequences were amplified from cDNA with the immunoSEQ multiplex PCR, producing 87-bp fragments spanning the CDR3 region. The amplicons were sequenced using the Illumina HiSeq platform. In the authors' own workflow: PCR bias was computationally corrected using synthetic template baselines, reads within Hamming distance 2 were collapsed, and singletons that could not be merged were discarded. Reads were aligned against IMGT so that V, D and J genes, CDR3 length and insertions or deletions at six rearrangement sites could be assigned. Clonotype counts were normalized to sorted cell number within each subset before computing true diversity and Gini coefficients with the tcR R package. Repertoire sharing was quantified using the overlap coefficient calculated on TCRB nucleotide sequences. Out-of-frame TCRB sequences from naive cells were analyzed as a proxy for the pre-selection repertoire. TCRdb holds this immuneACCESS table with in-frame rearrangements only. Some clones are missing; in checked studies, unresolved V genes explain under half, and the rest has no known cause. V, J and clone size are those of that table, while D and trimming were read from the DNA. The sample includes hundreds of thousands of clones, with approximately 70% observed a single time. Approximately 0.05% of the sample is taken by the ten largest.

The sequence is built from TRBV25-1 and TRBJ2-6, with the D gene too uncertain to name. Material: naive CD4+ T cells from blood. The cell subset or site label, as the study defines it: true naive CD4+ T cells. The TCR was taken from a man aged 25-45 years in good health. The CDR3 is CASSELGAGANVLTF. The bases read TGTGCCAGCAGTGAATTGGGTGCAGGGGCCAACGTCCTGACTTTC.